This T cell receptor beta chain comes out of a study of T cells after yellow fever vaccination. The CDR3 contains 15 residues. With 6 bases clipped from V and 3 bases from J, the junction kept 11 bases outside the gene matches. Germline CDR1 and CDR2: DFQATT and SNEGSKA (reference sequence). Template switching with 5'RACE generated the TCR cDNA and added a universal primer site and UMIs. TCRdb reprocessed the 5' RACE reads via MiXCR and lists one record per CDR3 protein. This repertoire shows 250,000 to 400,000 distinct CDR3 sequences, approximately 4% found once; its top ten account for about 26%. Sequenced here: PBMCs, sampled 5 days after the yellow fever booster vaccination. The J gene is TRBJ2-3, the V gene TRBV20-1, with 8 positions matching TRBD2. The receptor was isolated from a man younger than 35 who received the YFV17D yellow fever vaccine. The CDR3: CSAYPGGVRTDTQYF. In DNA, the CDR3 is TGCAGTGCGTATCCCGGGGGGGTGAGGACAGATACGCAGTATTTT.